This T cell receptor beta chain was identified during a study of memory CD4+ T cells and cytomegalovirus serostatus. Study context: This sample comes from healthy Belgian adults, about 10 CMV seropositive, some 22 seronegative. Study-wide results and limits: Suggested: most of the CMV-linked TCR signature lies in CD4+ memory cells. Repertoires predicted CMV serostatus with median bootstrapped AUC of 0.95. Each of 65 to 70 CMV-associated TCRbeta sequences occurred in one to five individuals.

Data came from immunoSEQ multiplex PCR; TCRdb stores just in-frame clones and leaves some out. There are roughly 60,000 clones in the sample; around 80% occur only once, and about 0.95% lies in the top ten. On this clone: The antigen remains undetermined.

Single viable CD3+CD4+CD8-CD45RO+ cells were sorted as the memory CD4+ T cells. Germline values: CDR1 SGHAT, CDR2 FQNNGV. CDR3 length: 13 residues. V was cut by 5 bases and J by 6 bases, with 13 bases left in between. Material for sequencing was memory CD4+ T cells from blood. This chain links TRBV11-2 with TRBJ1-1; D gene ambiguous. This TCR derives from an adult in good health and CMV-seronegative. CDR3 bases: TGTGCCAGCAGCCGAAGCGTATTGGCTGAAGCTTTCTTT. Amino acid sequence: CASSRSVLAEAFF.